Listed here are 5 T cell receptor beta chains from one sample, sequenced in a study of siplizumab effects on memory and regulatory T cells. Antigens for these TCRs are unknown. This table comes from immunoSEQ multiplex PCR, and its TCRdb copy is limited to in-frame clones, with some not included. This table has roughly 9,900 clones, more than 35% appearing once. The authors kept the mixed lymphocyte reaction cells in coculture at 37°C for approximately 6 days. Source material: CFSE-low (dividing) CD4+ T cells sorted from an allogeneic mixed lymphocyte reaction. Receptor source: a human donor in good health; the cells came from an allogeneic mixed lymphocyte reaction.

The J gene is TRBJ1-4, the V gene TRBV9; unclear D gene. Trimming removed 2 bases at V and 7 bases at J, with 3 bases between. The CDR3 has 11 amino acids. Per germline, CDR1 SGDLS and CDR2 YYNGEE. The CDR3 DNA follows: TGTGCCAGCAGCGTGCCTGAAAAACTGTTTTTT. Translation gives CASSVPEKLFF.

The chain combines TRBV7-6 with TRBJ1-1; 7 bases map to TRBD1. The CDR3 runs 15 residues. Germline loops: CDR1 SGHVS, CDR2 FNYEAQ. J was trimmed by 6 bases and V by 4 bases; bases with no gene match: 11. The CDR3 sequence: CASSSFRQGTPEAFF. The CDR3 DNA reads as TGTGCCAGCAGCTCCTTCCGACAGGGAACGCCTGAAGCTTTCTTT.

This sequence joins TRBV7-2 and TRBJ1-5, with D unresolved. Trimming pared 1 base from V and 10 bases from J, leaving 11 bases between. CDR1 is SGHTA and CDR2 is FQGNSA in the germline V gene. CDR3 length: 13 amino acids. The CDR3 protein is CASSLGLGEPQHF. The CDR3 coding sequence is TGTGCCAGCAGCTTAGGGCTTGGGGAACCCCAGCATTTT.

By its share, this clone is medium-sized. This sequence joins TRBV6-1 and TRBJ2-5; D is unresolved. Trimming removed 4 bases at V and 0 bases at J, with 12 bases between. The germline V gene encodes CDR1 MNHNS and CDR2 SASEGT. The CDR3 has 15 residues. The DNA of the CDR3 is TGTGCCAGCAGTGTCGCCGCAGCTAACCAAGAGACCCAGTACTTC. Translated, it gives CASSVAAANQETQYF.

By share, this clone counts as medium-sized (0.01 to 0.1%). The chain carries TRBV30 and TRBJ2-1; D uncertain. Trimming stripped 0 bases from V and 6 bases from J, with 6 bases between. The CDR3 extends over 12 amino acids. Germline assignment: CDR1 GTSNPN and CDR2 SVGIG (reference sequence). CDR3 region: CAWSVHGNEQFF. CDR3 sequence (DNA): TGTGCCTGGAGTGTACACGGCAATGAGCAGTTCTTC. Based on the CDR3 plus reference TRBV30 and TRBJ2-1, the full variable domain is SQTIHQWPATLVQPVGSPLSLECTVEGTSNPNLYWYRQAAGRGLQLLFYSVGIGQISSEVPQNLSASRPQDRQFILSSKKLLLSDSGFYLCAWSVHGNEQFFGPGTRLTVL.